The clone carrying this TCR beta chain was observed a single time. The data stem from a study of blood T cell repertoires in COVID-19. Study-level background: Acute-phase and convalescent COVID-19 samples originated in the United States, Italy and Spain. Sample material is recorded as cDNA or gDNA derived from T cells, B-cell-depleted T cells, or PBMCs.

V lost 1 base to trimming and J lost 6 bases; unmatched junction nucleotides: 3. This CDR3 is built from 13 residues. Germline assignment: CDR1 KGHSY and CDR2 FQNENV. TCRdb's copy holds only in-frame clones and misses some; the assay was immunoSEQ multiplex PCR. The profile shows 45,000 to 60,000 clones, roughly 85% of them singletons. The genes are TRBV16 and TRBJ2-7, with 7 positions matching TRBD2. The sequence came from a human donor in a cohort sampled during active COVID-19. Sequencing used peripheral blood. The CDR3 region is CASSQWGGGEQYF. The CDR3, as DNA: TGTGCCAGCAGCCAATGGGGGGGTGGCGAGCAGTACTTC.